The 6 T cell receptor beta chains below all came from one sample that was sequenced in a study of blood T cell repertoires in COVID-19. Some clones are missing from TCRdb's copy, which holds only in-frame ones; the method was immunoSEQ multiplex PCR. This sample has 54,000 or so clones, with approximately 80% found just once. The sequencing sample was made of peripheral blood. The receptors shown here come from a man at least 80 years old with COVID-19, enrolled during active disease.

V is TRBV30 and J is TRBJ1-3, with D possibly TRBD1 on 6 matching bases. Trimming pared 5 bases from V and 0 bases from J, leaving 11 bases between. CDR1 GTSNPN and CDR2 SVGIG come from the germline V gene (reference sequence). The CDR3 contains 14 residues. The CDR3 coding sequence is TGTGCCTGGGGGGACACTTCCTCTGGAAACACCATATATTTT. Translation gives CAWGDTSSGNTIYF.

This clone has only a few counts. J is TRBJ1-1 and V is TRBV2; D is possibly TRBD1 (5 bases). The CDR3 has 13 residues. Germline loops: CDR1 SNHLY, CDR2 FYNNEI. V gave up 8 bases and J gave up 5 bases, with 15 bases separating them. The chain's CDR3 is CASCTRQWTEAFF. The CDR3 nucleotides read TGTGCCAGCTGTACGAGACAGTGGACTGAAGCTTTCTTT.

CDR3 in DNA: TGTGCCAGCAGTTTATCGGGACTCGTCATGAATGAGCAGTTCTTC. The encoded protein is CASSLSGLVMNEQFF. The genes are TRBV27 and TRBJ2-1; tentative D call: TRBD2 (6 bases). V dropped 0 bases and J dropped 7 bases, with 13 bases sitting between them. Germline assignment: CDR1 MNHEY and CDR2 SMNVEV (reference sequence). This CDR3 is built from 15 residues.

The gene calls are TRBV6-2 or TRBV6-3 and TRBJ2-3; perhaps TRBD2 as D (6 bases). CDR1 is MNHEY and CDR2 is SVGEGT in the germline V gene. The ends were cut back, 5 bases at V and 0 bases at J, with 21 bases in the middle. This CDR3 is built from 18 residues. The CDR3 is CASSRGIGFGDSTDTQYF. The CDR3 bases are TGTGCCAGCAGTCGGGGGATTGGGTTTGGCGATAGCACAGATACGCAGTATTTT.

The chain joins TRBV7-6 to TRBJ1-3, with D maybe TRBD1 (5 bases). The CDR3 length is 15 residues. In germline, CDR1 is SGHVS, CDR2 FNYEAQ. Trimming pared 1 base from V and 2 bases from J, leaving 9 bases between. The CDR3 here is CASSLEGRAGNTIYF. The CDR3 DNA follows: TGTGCCAGCAGCTTAGAGGGCAGGGCTGGAAACACCATATATTTT.

CDR3 in DNA: TGTGCCACCAGCCCCGGGACAGGGGGTTCAGATACGCAGTATTTT. Translating it yields CATSPGTGGSDTQYF. The chain employs TRBV24-1 and TRBJ2-3; 11 bases are shared with TRBD1. V was clipped by 7 bases and J by 4 bases; unmatched bases: 6. Germline CDR1 KGHDR, CDR2 SFDVKD. The CDR3 totals 15 residues.